One and the same sample provided the 10 T cell receptor beta chains below, sequenced in a study of OX40 agonist ivuxolimab in advanced cancers. TCRdb's table, derived via immunoSEQ multiplex PCR, lists solely in-frame clones and lacks some. The sample consists of about 46,000 clones, 80% to 90% of them appearing once. This material consisted of CD4+ or CD8+ T cells sorted from blood, taken in a trial of the OX40 agonist ivuxolimab. The origin of the receptors is an adult with an advanced solid tumor such as melanoma, head and neck, liver or kidney cancer.

The V and J genes are TRBV7-3 and TRBJ2-5; 8 bases are shared with TRBD1. J lost 10 bases, V lost 5 bases, and 9 bases had no gene match. The CDR3 sequence is 13 residues long. The germline V gene has CDR1 SGHTA and CDR2 FQGTGA. The CDR3 DNA follows: TGTGCCAGCAGCGCAGATAGACAGGGGATCCAGTACTTC. Translation: CASSADRQGIQYF.

This chain's CDR3 is CATSSSGGRTDTQYF. As DNA, the CDR3 is TGTGCCACCAGCAGTAGCGGGGGGCGGACAGATACGCAGTATTTT. This chain uses TRBV15 with TRBJ2-3; TRBD2 matches at 10 bases. The CDR3 runs 15 residues. With V trimmed by 3 bases and J by 3 bases, 3 bases remained unmatched. Germline loops: CDR1 LNHNV, CDR2 YYDKDF (reference sequence).

CDR3 bases: TGTGCCAGCTCACCACCCGAACAGGGCTATGGCTACACCTTC. This gives the protein CASSPPEQGYGYTF. The V call is TRBV18, the J call TRBJ1-2, with D perhaps matching TRBD1 (6 bases). With 0 bases removed from V and 4 bases from J, the gap between germline ends came to 9 bases. CDR3 length: 14 amino acids. The V gene's germline CDR1 is KGHSH and CDR2 LQKENI.

The V and J genes are TRBV15 and TRBJ1-2; TRBD1 matches at 7 bases. CDR1 is LNHNV, CDR2 YYDKDF, per germline (reference sequence). This CDR3 spans 17 amino acids. The V gene end was trimmed by 3 bases and the J gene end by 1 base; junction bases not matched to a gene: 11. CDR3 loop: CATSRNLGQEDNYGYTF. The CDR3 coding sequence is TGTGCCACCAGCAGGAACTTAGGACAGGAAGATAACTATGGCTACACCTTC.

V is TRBV19 and J is TRBJ2-3, with 10 bases identical to TRBD1. The V gene's germline CDR1 is LNHDA and CDR2 SQIVND (reference sequence). The CDR3 totals 17 residues. V shed 1 base and J 6 bases; nucleotides not matched to a gene: 10. For the CDR3, the DNA is TGTGCCAGTAGTATAGGGACAGGGGGATTGCTGAGCGATACGCAGTATTTT. Its translation is CASSIGTGGLLSDTQYF.

The chain joins TRBV7-9 to TRBJ2-3, with 9 bases identical to TRBD1. V lost 2 bases and J lost 3; bases outside the gene matches: 3. This CDR3 region has 15 residues. Germline V gene sequence: CDR1 SEHNR, CDR2 FQNEAQ (reference sequence). CDR3 residues: CASSLTGTGTDTQYF. CDR3 DNA sequence: TGTGCCAGCAGCTTAACCGGGACAGGGACAGATACGCAGTATTTT. Complete variable domain (other parts from reference TRBV7-9 and TRBJ2-3): DTGVSQNPRHKITKRGQNVTFRCDPISEHNRLYWYRQTLGQGPEFLTYFQNEAQLEKSRLLSDRFSAERPKGSFSTLEIQRTEQGDSAMYLCASSLTGTGTDTQYFGPGTRLTVL.

The chain combines TRBV27 with TRBJ2-3; D gene uncertain. The CDR3 runs to 15 residues. The V gene's germline CDR1 is MNHEY and CDR2 SMNVEV (reference sequence). V shed 7 bases and J shed 2 bases, with 16 bases lying between them. Here the CDR3 reads CASTQNSFYTDTQYF. CDR3 nucleotide sequence: TGTGCCAGCACCCAAAACTCATTTTACACAGATACGCAGTATTTT.

The chain links TRBV7-9 to TRBJ1-2; D possibly corresponds to TRBD1 (6 bases). CDR1 is SEHNR, CDR2 FQNEAQ, per germline (reference sequence). With 2 bases removed from V and 8 bases from J, the gap between germline ends came to 30 bases. The length of the CDR3 is 19 residues. The CDR3 sequence: CASSLYWQRSVGGEGGYTF. CDR3 bases: TGTGCCAGCAGCTTATATTGGCAGAGATCAGTGGGGGGCGAGGGCGGCTACACCTTC.

The J gene is TRBJ2-2, the V gene TRBV28; D is possibly TRBD1 (6 bases). With 0 bases removed from V and 1 base from J, the gap between germline ends came to 12 bases. The CDR3 extends over 17 amino acids. The V gene's germline CDR1 is MDHEN and CDR2 SYDVKM. CDR3 loop: CASSLWAQGKNTGELFF. CDR3 DNA: TGTGCCAGCAGTTTATGGGCCCAGGGGAAGAACACCGGGGAGCTGTTTTTT.

CDR3 bases: TGTGCCAGCAGTTTATCGCAGGGGCCCCAGCATTTT. Residues: CASSLSQGPQHF. The rearrangement uses TRBV27 and TRBJ1-5, with a possible D match to TRBD1 (5 bases). Germline V lookup: CDR1 MNHEY, CDR2 SMNVEV (reference sequence). This CDR3 has 12 residues. V was pared by 0 bases and J by 9 bases, with 6 bases between.